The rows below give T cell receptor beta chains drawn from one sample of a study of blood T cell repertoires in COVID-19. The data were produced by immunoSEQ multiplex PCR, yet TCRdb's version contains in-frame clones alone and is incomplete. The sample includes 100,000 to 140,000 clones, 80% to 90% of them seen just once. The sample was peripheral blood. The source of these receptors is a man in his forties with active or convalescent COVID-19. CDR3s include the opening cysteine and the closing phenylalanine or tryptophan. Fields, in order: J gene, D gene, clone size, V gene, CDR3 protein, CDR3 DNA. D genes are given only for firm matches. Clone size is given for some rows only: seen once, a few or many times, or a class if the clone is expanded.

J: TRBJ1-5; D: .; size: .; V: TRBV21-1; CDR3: CASFLTNSNQPQHF; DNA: TGTGCCAGCTTTCTTACAAATAGCAATCAGCCCCAGCATTTT
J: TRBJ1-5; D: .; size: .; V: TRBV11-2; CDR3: CASSPRVNQPQHF; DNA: TGTGCCAGCAGCCCGAGGGTGAATCAGCCCCAGCATTTT
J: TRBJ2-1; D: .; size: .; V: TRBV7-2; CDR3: CASNIQVMGSQFF; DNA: TGTGCCAGCAACATACAGGTGATGGGGTCGCAGTTCTTC
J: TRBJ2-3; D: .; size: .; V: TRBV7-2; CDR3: CASRLNPRQVDTQYF; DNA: TGTGCCAGCAGGCTGAACCCTAGGCAAGTAGATACGCAGTATTTT
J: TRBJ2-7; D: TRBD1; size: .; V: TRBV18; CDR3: CASSPLPGQTTYEQYF; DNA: TGTGCCAGCTCACCCCTTCCGGGACAGACCACCTACGAGCAGTACTTC
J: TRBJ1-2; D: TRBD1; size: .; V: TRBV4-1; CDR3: CASSFGQGDGYTF; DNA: TGCGCCAGCAGCTTTGGACAGGGGGACGGCTACACCTTC
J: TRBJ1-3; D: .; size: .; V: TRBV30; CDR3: CAWRTIGGGNTIYF; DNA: TGTGCCTGGAGGACAATAGGGGGTGGAAACACCATATATTTT
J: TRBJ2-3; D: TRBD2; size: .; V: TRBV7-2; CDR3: CASSFWAGAKDTQYF; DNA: TGTGCCAGCAGCTTCTGGGCGGGAGCAAAAGATACGCAGTATTTT
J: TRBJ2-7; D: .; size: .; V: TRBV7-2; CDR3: CASSFSGDYEQYF; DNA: TGTGCCAGCAGCTTCTCAGGGGACTACGAGCAGTACTTC
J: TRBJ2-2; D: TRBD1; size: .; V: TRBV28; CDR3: CASSWTGLTGELFF; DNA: TGTGCCAGCAGTTGGACAGGGCTCACCGGGGAGCTGTTTTTT
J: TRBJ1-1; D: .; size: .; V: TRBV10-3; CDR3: CAISELRTGTEAFF; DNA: TGTGCCATCAGTGAGTTGAGGACGGGGACTGAAGCTTTCTTT
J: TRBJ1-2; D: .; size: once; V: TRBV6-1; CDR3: CASSEAGRYGYTF; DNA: TGTGCCAGCAGTGAAGCGGGGAGGTATGGCTACACCTTC
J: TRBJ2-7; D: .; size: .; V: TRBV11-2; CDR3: CASSLDLGLYEQYF; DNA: TGTGCCAGCAGCTTAGATCTGGGCCTCTACGAGCAGTACTTC
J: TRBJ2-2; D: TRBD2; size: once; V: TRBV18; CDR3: CASSPPGGPQTGELFF; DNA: TGTGCCAGCTCACCGCCGGGAGGGCCCCAAACCGGGGAGCTGTTTTTT
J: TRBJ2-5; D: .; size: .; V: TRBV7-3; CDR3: CASSLRASAGLPQETQYF; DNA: TGTGCCAGCAGCCTTCGGGCTAGCGCTGGGCTGCCCCAAGAGACCCAGTACTTC
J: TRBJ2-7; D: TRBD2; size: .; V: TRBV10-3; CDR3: CAISENLAGAYEQYF; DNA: TGTGCCATCAGTGAGAATCTAGCGGGGGCTTACGAGCAGTACTTC
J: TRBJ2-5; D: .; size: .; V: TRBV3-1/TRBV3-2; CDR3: CASSQARQDQYF; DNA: TGTGCCAGCAGCCAAGCGAGACAGGACCAGTACTTC
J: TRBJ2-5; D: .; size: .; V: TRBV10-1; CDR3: CASSESSGWETQYF; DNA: TGCGCCAGCAGTGAGTCCTCAGGCTGGGAGACCCAGTACTTC
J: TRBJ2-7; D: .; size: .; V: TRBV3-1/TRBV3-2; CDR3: CASPHKLALSEQYF; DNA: TGTGCCAGCCCCCATAAACTAGCCTTATCCGAGCAGTACTTC
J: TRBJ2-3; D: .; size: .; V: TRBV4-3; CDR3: CASSQDRAAASLDTQYF; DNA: TGCGCCAGCAGCCAAGATCGGGCAGCGGCCTCTCTGGATACGCAGTATTTT